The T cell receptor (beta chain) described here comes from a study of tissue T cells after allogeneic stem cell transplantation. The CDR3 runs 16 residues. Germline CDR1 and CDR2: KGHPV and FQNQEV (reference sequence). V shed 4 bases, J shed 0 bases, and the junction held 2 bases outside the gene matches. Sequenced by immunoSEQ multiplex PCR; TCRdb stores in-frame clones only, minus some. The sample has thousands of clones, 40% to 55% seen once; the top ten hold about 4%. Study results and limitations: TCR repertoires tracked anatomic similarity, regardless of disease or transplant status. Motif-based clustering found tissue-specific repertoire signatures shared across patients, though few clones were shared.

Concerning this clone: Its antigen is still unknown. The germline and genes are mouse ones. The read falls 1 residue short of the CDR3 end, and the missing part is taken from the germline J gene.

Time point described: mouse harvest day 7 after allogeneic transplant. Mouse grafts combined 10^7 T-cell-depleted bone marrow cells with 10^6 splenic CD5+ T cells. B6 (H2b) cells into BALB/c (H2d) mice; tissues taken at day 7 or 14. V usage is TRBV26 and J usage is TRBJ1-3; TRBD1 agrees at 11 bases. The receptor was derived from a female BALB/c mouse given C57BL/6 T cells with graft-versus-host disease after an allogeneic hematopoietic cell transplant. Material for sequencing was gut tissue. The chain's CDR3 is CASSPGQGGSGNTLYF. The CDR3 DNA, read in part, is TGTGCCAGCAGTCCGGGACAGGGGGGTTCTGGAAATACGCTCTAT.